This entry lists 5 T cell receptor beta chains sequenced from one sample in a study of blood T cell repertoires in COVID-19. Data came from immunoSEQ multiplex PCR; TCRdb stores just in-frame clones and leaves some out. The data show about 57,000 clones, roughly 87% seen once. The sample consisted of peripheral blood. Receptors were obtained from a woman older than 75 with COVID-19, enrolled during active disease.

This clone was seen a single time. This chain links TRBV11-2 with TRBJ1-6; a weak D match, TRBD1 (6 bases). This CDR3 has 15 residues. Germline CDR1 reads SGHAT; CDR2 reads FQNNGV. Trimming pared 3 bases from V and 7 bases from J, leaving 13 bases between. CDR3 bases: TGTGCCAGCAGCTTCAGGGGATCTGGAAATTCACCCCTCCACTTT. Residues: CASSFRGSGNSPLHF. Supplemented by reference TRBV11-2 and TRBJ1-6, the full variable domain reads EAGVAQSPRYKIIEKRQSVAFWCNPISGHATLYWYQQILGQGPKLLIQFQNNGVVDDSQLPKDRFSAERLKGVDSTLKIQPAKLEDSAVYLCASSFRGSGNSPLHFGNGTRLTVT.

The chain joins TRBV5-5 to TRBJ1-2; possible D gene TRBD1, 6 bases. There are 13 residues in the CDR3. Germline V gene sequence: CDR1 SGHKS, CDR2 YYEKEE (reference sequence). Trimming stripped 0 bases from V and 4 bases from J, with 7 bases between. The DNA for the CDR3 is TGTGCCAGCAGCTTGGCAGGGGTCTATGGCTACACCTTC. Translating gives CASSLAGVYGYTF.

The chain joins TRBV5-1 to TRBJ2-2, with D perhaps matching TRBD1 (5 bases). CDR1 is SGHRS, CDR2 YFSETQ, per germline. V was cut by 2 bases and J by 6 bases, with 14 bases left in between. The CDR3 extends over 15 amino acids. The CDR3 nucleotides read TGCGCCAGCAGCTTAAATACGGAAGGGGCCGGGGAGCTGTTTTTT. Translated: CASSLNTEGAGELFF.

V and J are TRBV25-1 and TRBJ1-1; 7 positions match TRBD1. Germline lookup yields CDR1 MGHDK and CDR2 SYGVNS. This CDR3 is built from 14 residues. V dropped 6 bases and J dropped 2; count of bases not matched to a gene: 6. CDR3 coding DNA: TGTGCCAGCAGAATCACAGGGGTAAACACTGAAGCTTTCTTT. Amino acid sequence: CASRITGVNTEAFF.

This sequence joins TRBV6-5 and TRBJ2-3; TRBD2 matches 9 bases. This CDR3 contains 15 residues. CDR1 is MNHEY and CDR2 is SVGAGI in the germline V gene. V was pared by 10 bases and J by 2 bases, with 10 bases of the junction left unmatched. CDR3 residues: CATNGGGGYTDTQYF. The CDR3 DNA follows: TGTGCCACCAACGGCGGGGGGGGCTACACAGATACGCAGTATTTT.